This T cell receptor beta chain was recorded in a study of cytomegalovirus exposure and HLA in healthy donors. Study-level background: Tens of millions of unique TCRs, all from HLA-typed donors, were included in an early release of the data. Study-level points and caveats: Serostatus for CMV was the only available immune exposure information.

The PCR ran on 60 Vbeta and 13 Jbeta primers. Sequencing used immunoSEQ multiplex PCR; TCRdb keeps in-frame clones, though not all of them. The sample comprises some 110,000 clones, about 62% of which are singletons, and roughly 8.6% rests with the top ten. V lost 2 bases and J 7 bases, leaving 9 bases between the germline ends. Germline V gene data show CDR1 as MDHEN and CDR2 as SYDVKM. This CDR3 comprises 13 residues. Comments on this clone: Its target is not known.

The source material was PBMCs. This chain joins TRBV28 and TRBJ2-1; D might be TRBD2 (6 bases). The sequence was obtained from a woman aged 40 to 49 in good health and CMV-seropositive. The CDR3 nucleotides read TGTGCCAGCAGTTTAATGGCGGGAAATGAGCAGTTCTTC. Its translation is CASSLMAGNEQFF.